A selection of T cell receptor beta chains follows, all from one sample in a study of identical twins. TCRdb redid the calling of the 5' RACE reads with MiXCR, one entry per CDR3 protein. This sample yields under 300,000 distinct CDR3 sequences, of which 10% to 15% are seen a single time; roughly 4.2% belongs to the top ten. The data were also submitted as part of a second study, on yellow fever vaccine responses in identical twins.

Sequenced input: memory (CD45RO+) T cells sorted from blood. These receptor sequences come from a woman aged 18 to 35 in good health. CDR3s include the opening cysteine and the closing phenylalanine or tryptophan. D genes are given only for firm matches. Not all rows give a size; the values are once, few, many and, for expanded clones, a class.

clone_size,d_call,j_call,v_call,cdr3_aa,cdr3_nt
.,.,TRBJ1-2,TRBV7-2,CASSRQDPADYGYTF,TGTGCCAGCAGTCGTCAGGACCCGGCAGACTATGGCTACACCTTC
.,.,TRBJ2-6,TRBV20-1,CSAHRYGANVLTF,TGCAGTGCTCACCGGTATGGGGCCAACGTCCTGACTTTC
.,.,TRBJ2-3,TRBV20-1,CSARDWATSTDTQYF,TGCAGTGCTAGAGATTGGGCTACTAGCACAGATACGCAGTATTTT
many,.,TRBJ1-1,TRBV6-5,CASSYQPGTEAFF,TGTGCCAGCAGTTACCAGCCCGGCACTGAAGCTTTCTTT
few,TRBD2,TRBJ2-3,TRBV20-1,CSGLWTSGSLTQYF,TGCAGTGGACTCTGGACTAGCGGGAGTCTTACGCAGTATTTT
many,.,TRBJ2-2,TRBV7-2,CASSFLNTGELFF,TGTGCCAGCAGCTTCTTGAACACCGGGGAGCTGTTTTTT
many,.,TRBJ2-2,TRBV24-1,CATSDILPSAGELFF,TGTGCCACCAGTGACATACTACCCTCGGCCGGGGAGCTGTTTTTT
few,.,TRBJ2-1,TRBV27,CASGHNEQFF,TGTGCCAGTGGTCACAATGAGCAGTTCTTC
many,.,TRBJ2-7,TRBV10-3,CAISPGHRYEQYF,TGTGCCATCAGCCCGGGACACCGCTACGAGCAGTACTTC
few,.,TRBJ2-7,TRBV14,CASSQGSGFKYEQYF,TGTGCCAGCAGCCAAGGTTCCGGTTTTAAATACGAGCAGTACTTC
.,.,TRBJ2-1,TRBV27,CASGARGSYNEQFF,TGTGCCAGCGGGGCTCGGGGGTCCTACAATGAGCAGTTCTTC
.,.,TRBJ2-3,TRBV18,CASSRPAGERDTQYF,TGTGCCAGCTCACGTCCGGCAGGGGAACGGGATACGCAGTATTTT
many,.,TRBJ2-3,TRBV6-2/TRBV6-3,CASSYTSTDTQYF,TGTGCCAGCAGTTACACATCTACCGATACGCAGTATTTT
.,.,TRBJ2-7,TRBV5-1,CASSLGQIVEAYEQYF,TGCGCCAGCAGCTTGGGACAGATCGTGGAAGCCTACGAGCAGTACTTC
few,.,TRBJ1-5,TRBV12-3/TRBV12-4,CASSLDGTRNQPQHF,TGTGCCAGCAGTTTAGACGGGACCCGGAATCAGCCCCAGCATTTT
many,.,TRBJ2-5,TRBV5-1,CASSSGLGQGLEETQYF,TGCGCCAGCAGCTCCGGGTTGGGACAGGGACTAGAAGAGACCCAGTACTTC
.,.,TRBJ1-5,TRBV11-2,CASSLTDGNQPQHF,TGTGCCAGCAGCTTGACGGATGGCAATCAGCCCCAGCATTTT
few,TRBD1,TRBJ1-6,TRBV28,CASSKDRVRYNSPLHF,TGTGCCAGCTCCAAAGACAGGGTGAGATATAATTCACCCCTCCACTTT
few,.,TRBJ2-3,TRBV6-4,CASTQEDILTDTQYF,TGTGCCAGCACCCAGGAGGACATCCTCACAGATACGCAGTATTTT
few,.,TRBJ2-3,TRBV11-2,CASSFVPDTQYF,TGTGCCAGCAGCTTTGTACCAGATACGCAGTATTTT
few,TRBD2,TRBJ2-2,TRBV20-1,CSAGIAGVNTGELFF,TGCAGTGCTGGGATAGCGGGGGTGAACACCGGGGAGCTGTTTTTT
once,TRBD2,TRBJ2-2,TRBV5-1,CASGLAGTGELFF,TGCGCCAGCGGGCTAGCGGGAACCGGGGAGCTGTTTTTT
.,.,TRBJ2-5,TRBV4-3,CASSQVPVETQYF,TGCGCCAGCAGCCAAGTACCGGTGGAGACCCAGTACTTC
many,.,TRBJ1-1,TRBV5-6,CASNFYGRNTEAFF,TGTGCCAGCAATTTCTACGGAAGGAACACTGAAGCTTTCTTT
.,.,TRBJ2-5,TRBV20-1,CSARPLETQYF,TGCAGTGCTAGGCCACTAGAGACCCAGTACTTC
many,TRBD1,TRBJ2-5,TRBV20-1,CSASFGTAEETQYF,TGCAGTGCTAGTTTCGGGACAGCAGAAGAGACCCAGTACTTC
.,.,TRBJ2-7,TRBV12-5,CASGLSVNEQYF,TGTGCTAGTGGTTTGTCTGTGAACGAGCAGTACTTC
.,TRBD2,TRBJ2-1,TRBV7-3,CASSSPLGLADNNEQFF,TGTGCCAGCAGCTCTCCTCTCGGGCTAGCGGATAACAATGAGCAGTTCTTC
few,TRBD1,TRBJ2-7,TRBV2,CASREDRGFYEQYF,TGTGCCAGCAGGGAGGACAGGGGATTCTACGAGCAGTACTTC
few,TRBD2,TRBJ2-3,TRBV20-1,CSACPGTSSTDTQYF,TGCAGTGCTTGCCCCGGGACTAGTTCTACAGATACGCAGTATTTT
.,TRBD1,TRBJ2-1,TRBV9,CASSVQTGKENEQFF,TGTGCCAGCAGCGTGCAGACAGGGAAGGAAAATGAGCAGTTCTTC
few,TRBD2,TRBJ2-7,TRBV20-1,CSARGEREHEQYF,TGCAGTGCTAGAGGAGAGCGGGAACACGAGCAGTACTTC
few,.,TRBJ2-7,TRBV12-3/TRBV12-4,CASREEGTSYEQYF,TGTGCCAGCAGGGAGGAAGGGACTTCCTACGAGCAGTACTTC
few,.,TRBJ2-1,TRBV28,CASRVQWSEQFF,TGTGCCAGCAGAGTACAGTGGAGTGAGCAGTTCTTC
.,.,TRBJ2-6,TRBV6-2/TRBV6-3,CASSYSRPPGANVLTF,TGTGCCAGCAGTTACTCTAGGCCGCCTGGGGCCAACGTCCTGACTTTC
many,TRBD1,TRBJ1-5,TRBV6-1,CASRAQGANQPQHF,TGTGCCAGCAGGGCACAGGGGGCGAATCAGCCCCAGCATTTT
few,.,TRBJ2-3,TRBV9,CASSVAGVRTDTQYF,TGTGCCAGCAGCGTAGCGGGGGTCCGTACAGATACGCAGTATTTT
.,TRBD1,TRBJ2-5,TRBV5-1,CASTEQGVGETQYF,TGCGCCAGCACCGAACAGGGGGTTGGCGAGACCCAGTACTTC
.,TRBD2,TRBJ2-5,TRBV12-3/TRBV12-4,CASSSGLAGGPQETQYF,TGTGCCAGCAGTTCCGGACTAGCGGGGGGCCCCCAAGAGACCCAGTACTTC
many,TRBD2,TRBJ2-4,TRBV7-9,CASLREGGNIQYF,TGTGCCAGCCTGCGGGAGGGGGGAAACATTCAGTACTTC
.,.,TRBJ2-7,TRBV20-1,CSATDRGAGAYEQYF,TGCAGTGCTACCGACCGCGGGGCAGGAGCGTACGAGCAGTACTTC
many,.,TRBJ2-2,TRBV12-3/TRBV12-4,CASSLLSTGELFF,TGTGCCAGCAGTTTACTAAGCACCGGGGAGCTGTTTTTT
many,TRBD2,TRBJ2-3,TRBV4-2,CASSQRGDPTDTQYF,TGTGCCAGCAGCCAGCGGGGGGACCCCACAGATACGCAGTATTTT
few,.,TRBJ1-2,TRBV29-1,CSVGQDNYGYTF,TGCAGCGTTGGACAAGACAACTATGGCTACACCTTC
few,.,TRBJ1-1,TRBV5-6,CASRRRGTEAFF,TGTGCCAGCAGACGCAGGGGCACTGAAGCTTTCTTT
many,.,TRBJ2-1,TRBV5-1,CASSLKGDEQFF,TGCGCCAGCAGCTTGAAAGGGGACGAGCAGTTCTTC
few,.,TRBJ2-1,TRBV18,CASSPPVGRDNEQFF,TGTGCCAGCTCACCACCCGTGGGTAGGGACAATGAGCAGTTCTTC
few,TRBD2,TRBJ2-1,TRBV12-3/TRBV12-4,CASRASGGAGDNEQFF,TGTGCCAGCAGGGCTAGCGGGGGGGCGGGAGACAATGAGCAGTTCTTC
.,.,TRBJ2-7,TRBV12-3/TRBV12-4,CATQWRPSYEQYF,TGTGCCACCCAATGGCGGCCCTCCTACGAGCAGTACTTC
.,TRBD2,TRBJ2-1,TRBV3-1,CASSQGLAGAPEQFF,TGTGCCAGCAGCCAAGGGCTAGCGGGAGCTCCTGAGCAGTTCTTC
.,TRBD2,TRBJ2-1,TRBV5-4,CASSGSGSKGDEQFF,TGTGCCAGCAGCGGTAGCGGGAGTAAGGGTGACGAGCAGTTCTTC
few,.,TRBJ1-6,TRBV7-2,CASSRADSNSPLHF,TGTGCCAGCAGTCGAGCAGACAGTAATTCACCCCTCCACTTT
many,.,TRBJ2-1,TRBV3-1,CASSQMGPNEQFF,TGTGCCAGCAGCCAAATGGGACCCAATGAGCAGTTCTTC
many,.,TRBJ2-3,TRBV20-1,CSARVGGPGFYTQYF,TGCAGTGCTAGAGTTGGGGGACCCGGCTTCTATACGCAGTATTTT
many,.,TRBJ2-3,TRBV2,CASSEGWRISRGTDTQYF,TGTGCCAGCAGCGAGGGGTGGCGGATATCACGTGGCACAGATACGCAGTATTTT